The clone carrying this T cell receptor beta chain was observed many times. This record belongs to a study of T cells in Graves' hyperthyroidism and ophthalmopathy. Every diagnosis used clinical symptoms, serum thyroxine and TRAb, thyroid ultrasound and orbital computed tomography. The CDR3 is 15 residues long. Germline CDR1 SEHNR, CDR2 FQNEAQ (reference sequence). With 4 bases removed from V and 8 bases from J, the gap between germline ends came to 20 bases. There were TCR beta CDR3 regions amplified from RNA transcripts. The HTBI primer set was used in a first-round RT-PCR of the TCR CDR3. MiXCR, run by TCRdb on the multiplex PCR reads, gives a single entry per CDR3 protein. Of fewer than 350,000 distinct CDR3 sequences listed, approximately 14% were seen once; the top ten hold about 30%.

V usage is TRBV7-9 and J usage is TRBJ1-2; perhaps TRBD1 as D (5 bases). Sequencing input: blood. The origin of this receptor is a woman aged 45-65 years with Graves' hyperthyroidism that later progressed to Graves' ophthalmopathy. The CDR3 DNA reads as TGTGCCAGCAGCTCAGAACGGGACTTGATCGAGGGCTACACCTTC. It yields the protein CASSSERDLIEGYTF.